This T cell receptor (beta chain) came from a study of T cells in Graves' hyperthyroidism and ophthalmopathy. Across the study: The initial diagnosis was the point when peripheral blood was collected, ahead of any treatment. Study results and limitations: Before onset, by a median of approximately 6.2 months, the model predicted ophthalmopathy.

Exclusion followed for patients with uncontrolled infection, other autoimmune disease, pregnancy or lactation. The source of the PBMCs was roughly 10 ml of fresh peripheral blood. This clonotype was detected many times. Its target is not known. Germline V CDR1 and CDR2: MDHEN, SYDVKM. Trimming shortened V by 8 bases and J by 15 bases, and 23 bases separated the two germline ends. The CDR3 loop spans 13 amino acids. There were TCR beta CDR3 regions amplified from RNA transcripts. A first-round RT-PCR of the TCR CDR3 used the HTBI primer set. TCRdb processed the multiplex PCR reads anew with MiXCR; each CDR3 protein has one entry. In the table there are about 360,000 distinct CDR3 sequences, under 15% of which are singletons.

This receptor was identified in a woman between 18 and 29 years old with Graves' hyperthyroidism. The rearrangement uses TRBV28 and TRBJ2-1, with a possible D match to TRBD1 (6 bases). The sequenced sample consisted of blood. The CDR3 DNA reads as TGTGCCAGCGGGCTGGGGGCGGGTCAGAGTCGGTTCTTC. This gives the protein CASGLGAGQSRFF.